The present T cell receptor (beta chain) was sequenced within a study of cytomegalovirus exposure and HLA in healthy donors. Regarding the study as a whole: In vitro confirmation showed three CMV-associated chains to be CMV antigen specific. Clonal expansion was found to be greater in HLA-associated TCR beta chains than in equally common others in a later analysis. CMV serostatus was the sole immune exposure data available.

The PCR contained 60 Vbeta and 13 Jbeta primers. The protocol was immunoSEQ multiplex PCR, while the TCRdb copy is restricted to in-frame clones and leaves out a portion. The sample consists of about 150,000 clones, around two thirds of them appearing once. As for this clone: Its antigen is not known. Other DNA sequences in the same sample also yield this CDR3.

This CDR3 has 13 amino acids. Germline assignment: CDR1 LNHDA and CDR2 SQIVND (reference sequence). The V and J ends lost 5 bases and 4 bases respectively, with 9 bases between them. This sequence originates from a woman aged 18-30 years in good health and CMV-seronegative. Sequencing was carried out using PBMCs. This chain joins TRBV19 and TRBJ2-1; the D gene is possibly TRBD1 (6 bases). CDR3 in amino acids: CASSPRGYNEQFF. Written as DNA, the CDR3 is TGTGCCAGTAGTCCCAGGGGTTACAATGAGCAGTTCTTC. Together with reference TRBV19 and TRBJ2-1, the CDR3 gives the full variable domain: DGGITQSPKYLFRKEGQNVTLSCEQNLNHDAMYWYRQDPGQGLRLIYYSQIVNDFQKGDIAEGYSVSREKKESFPLTVTSAQKNPTAFYLCASSPRGYNEQFFGPGTRLTVL.